This T cell receptor (beta chain) stems from a study of blood T cells in healthy people across ages (dated by TCRdb to between 2014 and 2016). Describing the broader study: In model experiments, template switching captured roughly one uniquely barcoded TCR beta cDNA molecule for every two T cells. Using deep sequencing normalized with unique cDNA molecular identifiers, the study measured how TCR beta repertoire diversity changes with age. Four age groups were formed from the donors: young (average approximately 15 years), middle-aged (around 39), aged (roughly 59) and long-lived (approximately 78). Donors of different ages were randomly distributed across sequencing lanes to avoid experimental bias. For two donors (one aged 18 to 30 and one aged 80 or older), the study analyzed two additional independent replicas of 1 million unique cDNA reads from the same blood draw.

This clonotype was picked up a small number of times. It lacks a known antigen. No qualities accompany the bases; no much larger clone lies one base away. The roughly 39 donors, aged 6 to 90 years, were systemically healthy Caucasian individuals from Russia. Each donor gave 8 to 10 milliliters of peripheral blood, drawn into EDTA-treated Vacutainer tubes. Ficoll-Paque density-gradient centrifugation was used to isolate PBMCs, with at least 6 million per sample. Total RNA, at least 5.5 micrograms per sample, was extracted from PBMCs with Trizol reagent. For every donor, flow cytometry on a PBMC aliquot measured the percentage of naive CD45RAhigh/CD27high T cells. Broad study findings and their caveats: The long-lived group showed more naive CD4+ T cells, fewer expanded clones and increased TCR diversity than the aged group, suggesting age selection. The CMV infection status of donors was not known, potentially confounding age-related changes in expanded clonotypes. A strong correlation was found between observed TCR beta diversity and the percentage of naive T cells measured by flow cytometry. As age increased, observed TCR beta diversity per million T cells dropped in a roughly linear way, and a significant reduction was already evident by age roughly 40. Because profiling used bulk unsorted PBMCs, naive and antigen-experienced compartments could not be compared conclusively. Estimates of total diversity based on one million sequenced T cells were regarded as lower bounds and as underestimates.

V drops 4 bases and J drops 2 bases, leaving 11 bases in between. The CDR3 has 14 amino acids, counting the end cysteine and phenylalanine. Only the CDR3 portion is preserved as DNA: 42 bases, with reading frame beginning at the first base. From the germline V gene, CDR1 is MGHDK and CDR2 is SYGVNS. Libraries were made using 5' RACE. Sequencing instrument: Illumina HiSeq 2500. A second PCR of about 6 to 11 cycles was performed with a sample-barcoded 5' primer and a J-beta primer mix. A unique molecular identifier was introduced onto each TCR beta cDNA molecule by a template-switch 5' adaptor carrying 12 random nucleotides. Each sample yielded at least 2.5 million CDR3-containing paired-end reads. All of the RNA was converted into first-strand cDNA using the Mint cDNA synthesis kit, with a TRBC-specific oligonucleotide serving as the primer. All cDNA was treated with uracil-DNA glycosylase and then went through a first 18-cycle PCR with the universal primers M1SS and BC2_uni_R. Per the original workflow: For normalization, 1 million high-quality reads, each with a distinct molecular identifier, were randomly selected from each sample. Reads with shared molecular identifiers were discarded instead of being binned into consensus sequences. MiTCR, with a Q25 quality threshold and the strictest error-elimination algorithm, was used for CDR3 identification, clonotype clustering and error correction. A nonparametric unseen species model with Euler transformation was used to estimate a lower bound on total TCR beta diversity. TCRdb trimmed the raw reads at Q25, called clones with MiXCR and kept productive beta chains. Every distinct CDR3 protein forms one entry, paired with its most common genes and DNA. The V and J calls were not made by the authors but by TCRdb's processing. The sample table shows around 500,000 distinct CDR3 sequences, and 40% to 50% are seen once. The ten most abundant clones make up around 24% of the sample.

The receptor chain draws on TRBV25-1 and TRBJ1-2, with a weak D call of TRBD1 (5 bases match). Sequenced sample: blood. The receptor was derived from a man older than 75 in good health. The DNA sequence is TGTGCCAGCAGTGTAACAGGATTAAACTATGGCTACACCTTC. This gives the protein CASSVTGLNYGYTF.